One sample yielded the 16 T cell receptor beta chains listed below, sequenced in a study of graft-versus-host responses after intestinal transplantation. TCRdb keeps only in-frame clones here, not all; method: immunoSEQ multiplex PCR. This sample has more than 95,000 clones, with 80% to 95% found just once. Antigens of these TCRs are unknown. Specimen: unstimulated CD4+ T cells sorted from spleen or lymph node cells, collected before intestinal transplant. Source of these receptors: a human donor who received an intestinal transplant.

The V call is TRBV5-1, the J call TRBJ2-7, with D unresolved. Germline V gene sequence: CDR1 SGHRS, CDR2 YFSETQ. This CDR3 comprises 14 residues. V was shortened by 0 bases and J by 2 bases, with 9 bases between the two germline ends. The CDR3 region is CASSLDPPTYEQYF. The DNA for the CDR3 is TGCGCCAGCAGCTTGGACCCACCTACCTACGAGCAGTACTTC.

V is TRBV18 and J is TRBJ2-7, with D perhaps TRBD1 (6 bases). Germline CDR1 and CDR2: KGHSH and LQKENI. The V end was cut by 3 bases, the J end by 9 bases, with 12 bases between. The length of the CDR3 is 12 residues. The DNA for the CDR3 is TGTGCCAGCTCACCCGACCTGGGGGCGCAGTACTTC. Protein sequence: CASSPDLGAQYF.

The V gene is TRBV7-2, the J gene TRBJ1-6; D not resolved. Germline V lookup: CDR1 SGHTA, CDR2 FQGNSA. This CDR3 has 15 residues. Between the trimmed V and J ends, which lost 3 bases and 7 bases, there was a span of 13 bases. The CDR3 DNA is TGTGCCAGCAGCTTTTCTAACAGTTACAATTCACCCCTCCACTTT. It codes for CASSFSNSYNSPLHF.

The gene calls are TRBV6-1 and TRBJ2-1; no clear D gene. This CDR3 contains 13 residues. The germline V gene has CDR1 MNHNS and CDR2 SASEGT. Trimming removed 1 base from V and 3 bases from J, with 4 bases in between. CDR3 sequence reads: CASSEVNYNEQFF. The CDR3 DNA reads TGTGCCAGCAGTGAAGTTAACTACAATGAGCAGTTCTTC.

The genes are TRBV5-1 and TRBJ2-1; 11 positions match TRBD2. This CDR3 contains 16 residues. CDR1 and CDR2 from the germline V gene are SGHRS and YFSETQ. V dropped 0 bases and J dropped 8; count of bases not matched to a gene: 7. The CDR3 reads CASSLDRTSGSYEQFF. The CDR3 DNA is TGCGCCAGCAGCTTGGATCGAACTAGCGGGAGCTATGAGCAGTTCTTC.

The chain is built from TRBV7-2 and TRBJ1-1, with a weak D call TRBD1 (5 bases). This CDR3 has 17 residues. With 1 base removed from V and 0 bases from J, the gap between germline ends came to 15 bases. Germline CDR1 and CDR2: SGHTA and FQGNSA. CDR3 sequence: CASSLVLGGTVNTEAFF. DNA of the CDR3: TGTGCCAGCAGCTTAGTTCTCGGGGGGACGGTGAACACTGAAGCTTTCTTT.

Only one count was recorded for this clone. The chain combines TRBV10-3 with TRBJ1-2; D might be TRBD1 (5 bases). The CDR3 is 13 amino acids. CDR1 is ENHRY, CDR2 SYGVKD, per germline. Trimming took off 3 bases at V and 6 bases at J, with 11 bases between the two ends. CDR3 sequence: CAISERTTDGYTF. DNA for the CDR3: TGTGCCATCAGTGAAAGGACAACGGATGGCTACACCTTC.

This sequence joins TRBV21-1 and TRBJ1-5; the table gives TRBD1 as D, unverified against the DNA. TRBV21-1 is a documented pseudogene. CDR3 length: 15 residues. The chain's CDR3 is CASSKFTASNQPQHF. CDR3 DNA sequence: TGTGCCAGCAGCAAATTCACAGCCTCTAATCAGCCCCAGCATTTT.

The genes are TRBV19 and TRBJ2-1; 11 bases are shared with TRBD2. This CDR3 has 16 residues. V was pared by 5 bases and J by 1 base, with 4 bases of the junction left unmatched. Germline lookup yields CDR1 LNHDA and CDR2 SQIVND (reference sequence). The DNA of the CDR3 is TGTGCCAGTAGTCCTCGACTAGCGGGATCCTACAATGAGCAGTTCTTC. Translated, it gives CASSPRLAGSYNEQFF.

The V call is TRBV30, the J call TRBJ1-3; D call uncertain. Germline CDR1 reads GTSNPN; CDR2 reads SVGIG (reference sequence). The CDR3 contains 15 residues. Trimming removed 3 bases from V and 1 base from J, with 13 bases in between. CDR3 sequence (DNA): TGTGCCTGGAGGAGGGCAGGAAGGTCTGGAAACACCATATATTTT. This sequence encodes CAWRRAGRSGNTIYF.

V is TRBV5-1 and J is TRBJ1-2, with a weak D call TRBD1 (6 bases). Germline CDR1 and CDR2: SGHRS and YFSETQ. V lost 2 bases and J 8 bases, leaving 13 bases between the germline ends. The CDR3 is made up of 13 amino acids. DNA for the CDR3: TGCGCCAGCAGCTTTTACAGGGAAGACGGCTACACCTTC. This sequence encodes CASSFYREDGYTF.

The chain couples TRBV11-3 to TRBJ2-5; possibly TRBD1 for D (7 bases). Germline V gene sequence: CDR1 SGHNT, CDR2 YENEEA. V shed 4 bases and J shed 3 bases, with 15 bases lying between them. The CDR3 spans 15 residues. The CDR3 DNA is TGTGCCAGCAGCTCAGGGGGGACAGAGAAAGAGACCCAGTACTTC. Translated: CASSSGGTEKETQYF.

This chain uses TRBV4-1 with TRBJ2-1, with D possibly being TRBD2 (6 bases). This CDR3 is 19 amino acids long. V lost 0 bases and J lost 2, with 20 bases in between. Germline V lookup: CDR1 MGHRA, CDR2 YSYEKL. Written as DNA, the CDR3 is TGCGCCAGCAGCCAAGATGGCCTGGACCTAGCGATCACCTACAATGAGCAGTTCTTC. It encodes CASSQDGLDLAITYNEQFF.

This chain connects TRBV4-2 to TRBJ2-7; TRBD2 agrees at 8 bases. The CDR3 sequence is 16 residues long. V was clipped by 0 bases and J by 0 bases; unmatched bases: 4. Germline V CDR1 and CDR2: LGHNA, YNFKEQ. In DNA, the CDR3 is TGTGCCAGCAGCCAAGATCGAAGCGGGAGCTCCTACGAGCAGTACTTC. Translated, it gives CASSQDRSGSSYEQYF.

This clone was seen a handful of times. The J gene is TRBJ1-2, the V gene TRBV2, with D perhaps TRBD1 (5 bases). Germline CDR1 reads SNHLY; CDR2 reads FYNNEI. Trimming left V 6 bases short and J 4 bases short, with 12 bases between. CDR3 length: 13 residues. The CDR3 reads CASREQAFYGYTF. The CDR3 DNA is TGTGCCAGCAGGGAACAGGCCTTCTATGGCTACACCTTC.

V and J are TRBV19 and TRBJ1-2; 7 nucleotides align to TRBD1. The junction had 3 bases not matched to a gene; V was cut back by 5 bases and J by 0 bases. The germline V gene has CDR1 LNHDA and CDR2 SQIVND (reference sequence). CDR3 length equals 14 residues. The CDR3 sequence is CASSWGQTNYGYTF. The CDR3 DNA reads as TGTGCCAGTAGTTGGGGACAGACTAACTATGGCTACACCTTC.